The following is a TCR beta chain sequence with its context. Which antigen it targets is not known. It has no much larger one-base neighbor in the sample; base qualities were not kept. The source of the sample is a study of T cells in Graves' hyperthyroidism and ophthalmopathy (dated by TCRdb to between 2018 and 2020). Describing the broader study: Peripheral blood was collected at initial diagnosis, before any treatment. Prospective prediction of ophthalmopathy was tested in an independent validation cohort of 18 to 20 hyperthyroidism patients and 15 to 17 patients who later progressed to ophthalmopathy. The 100 or so discovery patients were randomly split 7:3 into training and test sets. After blood sampling, hyperthyroidism patients were treated with methimazole at a starting dose of 30 mg daily, and ophthalmopathy patients were treated with high-dose intravenous methylprednisolone. In roughly six Graves' hyperthyroidism patients, the study also compared T-cell repertoires from thyroid tissue with T-cell repertoires from blood. The paper describes TCR Vbeta CDR3 sequencing of roughly 130 peripheral blood samples, made up of 43 ophthalmopathy patients, around 78 hyperthyroidism patients and some 17 progressor patients. To identify TCR V-J signatures that set the groups apart, the researchers used a discovery cohort of 90 to 100 patients, made up of around 40 with Graves' ophthalmopathy and about 60 with stable Graves' hyperthyroidism.

The junction shows trimming of 4 bases on V and 1 base on J, and the gene matches do not reach 13 bases of it. The germline V gene (reference sequence) yields LNHDA for CDR1 and SQIVND for CDR2. Spanning cysteine to phenylalanine, the CDR3 consists of 18 amino acids. The sequence is cut down to CDR3 DNA, 54 bases in frame from base 1. The research as a whole found: In validation, the model predicted progression to ophthalmopathy a median of about 5.9 months before onset, with 65% to 71% sensitivity and roughly 77% specificity. No statistical method was used to fix the sample size in advance, and group allocation was not hidden from the investigators. Most expanded thyroid clonotypes (frequency above 0.001) were also detected in blood, suggesting blood repertoires may reflect thyroid immune responses. A model built on a 13 V-J signature distinguished ophthalmopathy from stable hyperthyroidism, reaching about 88% sensitivity and 81.08% specificity in cross-validation and 80%/75% in testing.

The TCR beta CDR3 regions were amplified from RNA transcripts. For the first round of RT-PCR on the TCR CDR3, the HTBI primer set was used together with the Qiagen OneStep RT-PCR kit. A second multiplex PCR round built the libraries, followed by size selection and purification. The libraries were sequenced on an Illumina HiSeq2000 using paired-end 100 bp reads. Concerning the study's data processing: SOAPnuke was used to process the raw data, removing reads that contained adapters or uncalled bases, had a mean Phred below 15, or lacked an exact match to the constant primer or identifier. High-quality paired reads were merged with COPE v1.2.5, and unique nucleotide sequences were defined as clonotypes. MiTCR v1.1 was used to align clonotypes to the IMGT TRBV, TRBD and TRBJ reference segments. The analysis was restricted to V-J combinations with a frequency above 0.0001, which together covered approximately 99% of the repertoires. The TCS score was defined as F50 (clonal expansion) divided by E x V (chaos), with BLOSUM62-based TCRdist calculated between CDR3 peptides within each V-J. Welch's t-statistics and random forest reduced approximately 520 V-J features to roughly 13, which were used in a naive Bayes classifier (R e1071). TCRdb trimmed the raw reads at Q25, called clones with MiXCR and kept productive beta chains. CDR3 protein sequences are deduplicated, and each keeps its most common genes and DNA. The V and J calls were not made by the authors but by TCRdb's processing. This sample lists over 550,000 distinct CDR3 sequences; over 15% were detected once. In total, the top ten clones hold 15% to 20% of the sample.

Stable Graves' hyperthyroidism was defined as no progression to ophthalmopathy during 18 months of follow-up. Hyperthyroidism patients were newly diagnosed, had a disease duration of under 2 months, and were aged 18 to 65 years. Any patient with an uncontrolled infection, another autoimmune disease, pregnancy or lactation was excluded. Diagnoses were established on the basis of clinical symptoms, serum thyroxine and TRAb, thyroid ultrasound, and orbital computed tomography. PBMCs were isolated from 8 to 10 ml of fresh peripheral blood by Ficoll-Paque density gradient centrifugation. Trizol reagent was used to extract total RNA, and RNA quality was then checked on an Agilent 2100 Bioanalyzer.

The chain couples TRBV19 to TRBJ2-4; 7 middle bases align to TRBD1. Input material: blood. The TCR sequence derives from a woman aged 18-30 years with Graves' hyperthyroidism. The bases are TGTGCCAGTAGTACTACCCTCGGACAGGCTGAGGCCAAAAACATTCAGTACTTC. Its protein product is CASSTTLGQAEAKNIQYF.